One and the same sample provided the 25 T cell receptor beta chains below, sequenced in a study of cytomegalovirus exposure and HLA in healthy donors. The PCR made use of 60 Vbeta and 13 Jbeta primers. TCRdb keeps only in-frame clones here, not all; method: immunoSEQ multiplex PCR. The table lists hundreds of thousands of clones, less than 85% of them singletons. The sequencing input was PBMCs. Receptors were obtained from a man between 18 and 29 years old in good health and CMV-seronegative.

V gene TRBV7-9 combines with J gene TRBJ1-2; D is ambiguous. The germline gives CDR1 SEHNR, CDR2 FQNEAQ (reference sequence). This CDR3 comprises 14 residues. V lost 5 bases, J lost 4 bases, and 14 bases lay in between. The CDR3 protein is CASSPVLSGYGYTF. DNA of the CDR3: TGTGCCAGCAGCCCCGTCCTATCCGGCTATGGCTACACCTTC.

The V call is TRBV9, the J call TRBJ1-2; D is perhaps TRBD1 (5 bases). From germline, CDR1 is SGDLS and CDR2 YYNGEE. Trimming stripped 0 bases from V and 4 bases from J, with 7 bases between. This CDR3 has 13 residues. The CDR3 region is CASSVGQGYGYTF. The CDR3 DNA sequence: TGTGCCAGCAGCGTAGGCCAGGGCTATGGCTACACCTTC. The complete variable domain, with remaining parts taken from reference TRBV9 and TRBJ1-2, reads DSGVTQTPKHLITATGQRVTLRCSPRSGDLSVYWYQQSLDQGLQFLIQYYNGEERAKGNILERFSAQQFPDLHSELNLSSLELGDSALYFCASSVGQGYGYTFGSGTRLTVV.

This clone was observed a handful of times. V gene TRBV6-6 combines with J gene TRBJ1-3; tentative D call: TRBD1 (6 bases). The germline V and J ends were trimmed by 6 bases and 0 bases, with 15 bases remaining between them. Germline assignment: CDR1 MNHNY and CDR2 SVGAGI (reference sequence). This CDR3 has 16 amino acids. The CDR3 reads CASSPTGPSSGNTIYF. For the CDR3, the DNA is TGTGCCAGCAGCCCGACAGGACCAAGCTCTGGAAACACCATATATTTT.

This clone was counted a few times. The chain combines TRBV2 with TRBJ2-1; TRBD2 matches at 9 bases. There are 13 residues in the CDR3. Germline CDR1 is SNHLY and CDR2 is FYNNEI. V lost 4 bases, J lost 9 bases, and 4 bases stayed unmatched. The CDR3 loop is CASSVPSGTEQFF. The DNA for the CDR3 is TGTGCCAGCAGTGTCCCTAGCGGGACTGAGCAGTTCTTC. Supplemented by reference TRBV2 and TRBJ2-1, the full variable domain reads EPEVTQTPSHQVTQMGQEVILRCVPISNHLYFYWYRQILGQKVEFLVSFYNNEISEKSEIFDDQFSVERPDGSNFTLKIRSTKLEDSAMYFCASSVPSGTEQFFGPGTRLTVL.

V and J are TRBV4-1 and TRBJ2-5; D remains ambiguous. There are 15 residues in the CDR3. V was clipped by 0 bases and J by 7 bases, with 15 bases between them. From germline, CDR1 is MGHRA and CDR2 YSYEKL. The DNA of the CDR3 is TGCGCCAGCAGCCAAGATATTAGCCCTACGTGGACCCAGTACTTC. Translated: CASSQDISPTWTQYF.

The CDR3 reads CASSVVKDLPNYGYTF. The CDR3, as DNA: TGTGCCAGCAGCGTAGTGAAGGACTTACCTAACTATGGCTACACCTTC. The chain links TRBV9 to TRBJ1-2, with no clear D. Trimming removed 0 bases at V and 0 bases at J, with 12 bases between. The CDR3 totals 16 residues. Germline V gives CDR1 SGDLS, CDR2 YYNGEE.

The chain is built from TRBV5-1 and TRBJ2-1; D is unclear. This CDR3 contains 14 residues. Germline lookup yields CDR1 SGHRS and CDR2 YFSETQ. V lost 1 base and J lost 0, with 5 bases in between. CDR3 region: CASSLTDSYNEQFF. CDR3 nucleotide sequence: TGCGCCAGCAGCTTGACAGACTCCTACAATGAGCAGTTCTTC.

The J gene is TRBJ2-1, the V gene TRBV10-3; 11 positions agree with TRBD2. The J segment lost 6 bases and the V segment lost 11 bases, leaving 12 bases of the junction unmatched. CDR3 length equals 15 residues. Germline assignment: CDR1 ENHRY and CDR2 SYGVKD. This CDR3 is CAADTVAGGGNEQFF. In DNA form, the CDR3 reads TGTGCCGCGGACACTGTAGCGGGAGGGGGCAATGAGCAGTTCTTC.

The chain has TRBV19 and TRBJ2-4, with 7 positions matching TRBD1. In germline, CDR1 is LNHDA, CDR2 SQIVND (reference sequence). Trimming cost V 7 bases and J 7 bases; bases outside gene matches: 1. The CDR3 is made up of 11 amino acids. CDR3 sequence: CASTQGNIQYF. The CDR3 DNA sequence: TGTGCCAGTACACAGGGGAACATTCAGTACTTC.

V gene TRBV6-1 combines with J gene TRBJ2-7, with 10 bases fitting TRBD2. This CDR3 is 15 amino acids long. From germline, CDR1 is MNHNS and CDR2 SASEGT. Trimming at V came to 3 bases and at J to 2 bases, leaving 4 bases not matched to a gene. Here the CDR3 reads CASSDLAGAPYEQYF. CDR3 nucleotides: TGTGCCAGCAGTGATCTAGCGGGAGCTCCCTACGAGCAGTACTTC.

This sequence joins TRBV9 and TRBJ2-3; 7 positions agree with TRBD2. The germline CDR1 and CDR2 sequences are SGDLS and YYNGEE. V gave up 0 bases and J gave up 5 bases; unmatched junction bases: 3. The CDR3 has 14 amino acids. The CDR3 is CASSVDRGVDTQYF. In nucleotides, the CDR3 is TGTGCCAGCAGCGTAGATCGGGGGGTAGATACGCAGTATTTT.

The rearrangement uses TRBV28 and TRBJ1-1; D remains ambiguous. Germline CDR1 is MDHEN and CDR2 is SYDVKM. The CDR3 sequence is 14 residues long. V lost 3 bases and J lost 4, with 12 bases in between. CDR3 region: CASSFYEGITEAFF. The CDR3 DNA reads as TGTGCCAGCAGTTTTTATGAGGGAATCACTGAAGCTTTCTTT.

The genes are TRBV2 and TRBJ2-2; 14 nucleotides agree with TRBD2. The germline V gene has CDR1 SNHLY and CDR2 FYNNEI. The CDR3 sequence is 17 residues long. The trim removed 1 base at V and 6 bases at J, leaving 4 bases unmatched. The CDR3 region is CASSEGGTSGSAGELFF. CDR3 nucleotides: TGTGCCAGCAGTGAAGGGGGGACTAGCGGGAGCGCCGGGGAGCTGTTTTTT.

This clone was detected a few times. This chain links TRBV5-4 with TRBJ1-1; D gene uncertain. Trimming removed 3 bases at V and 7 bases at J, with 10 bases between. Germline values: CDR1 SGHNT, CDR2 YYREEE (reference sequence). The CDR3 covers 12 residues. CDR3 region: CASSSTVSEAFF. CDR3 DNA: TGTGCCAGCAGCTCCACAGTAAGTGAAGCTTTCTTT.

CDR3 coding DNA: TGTGCCAGCAGCTCCGGGACAGGGGGCAGTGGAGGGGCCAACGTCCTGACTTTC. It encodes CASSSGTGGSGGANVLTF. This chain uses TRBV7-8 with TRBJ2-6; 12 positions agree with TRBD1. CDR1 SGHVS and CDR2 FQNEAQ come from the germline V gene. V was pared by 4 bases and J by 4 bases, with 8 bases of the junction left unmatched. The CDR3 has 18 amino acids.

The V gene is TRBV5-8, the J gene TRBJ1-2, with 9 positions matching TRBD1. Germline CDR1 reads SGHTS; CDR2 reads YDEGEE. The CDR3 consists of 16 residues. The ends lost 4 bases at V and 1 base at J; junction bases unmatched: 8. Here the CDR3 DNA reads TGTGCCAGCAGCCCGGGCGGGACAGGGTTTAACTATGGCTACACCTTC. Translation: CASSPGGTGFNYGYTF.

This chain links TRBV19 with TRBJ1-2; 7 bases align to TRBD1. Germline CDR1 LNHDA, CDR2 SQIVND (reference sequence). With 6 bases clipped from V and 7 bases from J, the junction kept 8 bases outside the gene matches. This CDR3 region has 13 residues. The CDR3 loop reads CASSPDRDPGYTF. CDR3 bases: TGTGCCAGTAGCCCCGACAGGGATCCTGGCTACACCTTC. The full variable domain, its missing parts supplied by reference TRBV19 and TRBJ1-2, is DGGITQSPKYLFRKEGQNVTLSCEQNLNHDAMYWYRQDPGQGLRLIYYSQIVNDFQKGDIAEGYSVSREKKESFPLTVTSAQKNPTAFYLCASSPDRDPGYTFGSGTRLTVV.

The gene calls are TRBV2 and TRBJ2-1; 11 nucleotides agree with TRBD2. This CDR3 region has 15 residues. V was clipped by 6 bases and J by 4 bases; unmatched bases: 5. Germline-derived CDR1 and CDR2 are SNHLY and FYNNEI. The CDR3 is CASRPTSGGYNEQFF. The CDR3 DNA is TGTGCCAGCAGACCCACTAGCGGGGGATACAATGAGCAGTTCTTC.

This clone was counted once. The gene calls are TRBV6-1 and TRBJ2-7, with TRBD2 matching 7 bases. V gave up 2 bases and J gave up 9 bases; unmatched junction bases: 7. Per germline, CDR1 MNHNS and CDR2 SASEGT. This CDR3 has 13 residues. The CDR3 region is CASSEYTTGGQYF. CDR3 DNA sequence: TGTGCCAGCAGTGAATACACCACGGGAGGGCAGTACTTC.

The chain uses TRBV6-1 and TRBJ2-5, with D perhaps TRBD1 (5 bases). The CDR3 sequence is 15 residues long. Germline V gene sequence: CDR1 MNHNS, CDR2 SASEGT. The V end lost 3 bases, the J end lost 0 bases, and 11 bases lay between the germline ends. CDR3 DNA sequence: TGTGCCAGCAGTGAGGTGGCAGGGAACCAAGAGACCCAGTACTTC. Translation: CASSEVAGNQETQYF.

This clone was detected a few times. The J gene is TRBJ1-2, the V gene TRBV6-5; tentative D call: TRBD1 (5 bases). The CDR3 runs 12 residues. Trimming shortened V by 6 bases and J by 3 bases, and 8 bases separated the two germline ends. The V gene's germline CDR1 is MNHEY and CDR2 SVGAGI. CDR3 sequence: CASSRADYGYTF. The CDR3 bases are TGTGCCAGCAGCAGGGCCGACTATGGCTACACCTTC.

This sequence joins TRBV2 and TRBJ2-7; D is unresolved. Germline V gives CDR1 SNHLY, CDR2 FYNNEI. The CDR3 length is 12 residues. Between the trimmed V and J ends, which lost 9 bases and 1 base, there was a span of 10 bases. The CDR3 region is CASTYESYEQYF. Written as DNA, the CDR3 is TGTGCCAGTACCTACGAATCCTACGAGCAGTACTTC.

V gene TRBV6-1 combines with J gene TRBJ2-7, with D maybe TRBD1 (5 bases). The germline gives CDR1 MNHNS, CDR2 SASEGT. V shed 4 bases and J shed 7 bases, with 23 bases lying between them. The CDR3 contains 16 residues. The CDR3 here is CASSVELVTGTGEQYF. CDR3 nucleotide sequence: TGTGCCAGCAGTGTGGAACTTGTAACAGGCACTGGGGAGCAGTACTTC.

CDR3 sequence: CASSLQGNTEAFF. In DNA, the CDR3 is TGTGCCAGCAGTTTACAGGGGAATACTGAAGCTTTCTTT. The chain is built from TRBV27 and TRBJ1-1; a possible D gene is TRBD1 (6 bases). Germline CDR1 is MNHEY and CDR2 is SMNVEV (reference sequence). CDR3 length equals 13 residues. Trimming pared 2 bases from V and 5 bases from J, leaving 9 bases between.

CDR3 DNA sequence: TGTGCCATCAGTTCGGACAGGTACTATGGCTACACCTTC. Amino acids: CAISSDRYYGYTF. J is TRBJ1-2 and V is TRBV10-3, with 7 bases lining up with TRBD1. The CDR3 covers 13 residues. The germline V gene has CDR1 ENHRY and CDR2 SYGVKD. The junction had 3 bases not matched to a gene; V was cut back by 5 bases and J by 3 bases.